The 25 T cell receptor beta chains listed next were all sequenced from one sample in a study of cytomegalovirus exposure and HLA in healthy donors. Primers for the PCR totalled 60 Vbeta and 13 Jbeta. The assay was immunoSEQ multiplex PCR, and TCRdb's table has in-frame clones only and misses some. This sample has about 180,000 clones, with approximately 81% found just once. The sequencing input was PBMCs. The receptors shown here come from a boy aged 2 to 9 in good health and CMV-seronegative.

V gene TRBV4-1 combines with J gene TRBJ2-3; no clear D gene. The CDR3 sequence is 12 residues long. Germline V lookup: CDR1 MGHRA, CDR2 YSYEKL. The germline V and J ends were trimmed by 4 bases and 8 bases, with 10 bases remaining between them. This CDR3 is CASSRPPGTQYF. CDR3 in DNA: TGCGCCAGCAGCCGCCCCCCGGGTACGCAGTATTTT.

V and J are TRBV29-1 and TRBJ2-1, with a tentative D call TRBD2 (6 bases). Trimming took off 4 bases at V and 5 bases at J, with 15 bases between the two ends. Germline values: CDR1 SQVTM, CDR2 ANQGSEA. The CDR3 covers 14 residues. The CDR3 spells CSVGGGSRNNEQFF. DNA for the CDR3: TGCAGCGTTGGAGGAGGGAGTAGAAACAATGAGCAGTTCTTC.

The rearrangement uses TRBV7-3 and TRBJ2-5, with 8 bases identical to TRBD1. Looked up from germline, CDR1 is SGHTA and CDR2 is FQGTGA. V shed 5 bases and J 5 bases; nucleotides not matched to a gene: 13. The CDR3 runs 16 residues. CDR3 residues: CASSPGTGSFGETQYF. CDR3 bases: TGTGCCAGCAGCCCGGGGACAGGAAGCTTCGGGGAGACCCAGTACTTC.

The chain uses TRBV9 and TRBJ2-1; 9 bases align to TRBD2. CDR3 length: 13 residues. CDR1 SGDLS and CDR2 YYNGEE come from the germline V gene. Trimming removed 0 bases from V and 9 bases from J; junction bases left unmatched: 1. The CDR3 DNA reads TGTGCCAGCAGCGTAGTTAGCGGGAGTGAGCAGTTCTTC. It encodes CASSVVSGSEQFF.

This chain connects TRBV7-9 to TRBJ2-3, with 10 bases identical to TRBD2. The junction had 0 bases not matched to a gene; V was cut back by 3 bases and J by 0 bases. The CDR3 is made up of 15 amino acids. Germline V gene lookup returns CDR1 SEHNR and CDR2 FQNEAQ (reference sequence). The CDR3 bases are TGTGCCAGCAGCTTTAGCGGGAGGAGCACAGATACGCAGTATTTT. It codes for CASSFSGRSTDTQYF.

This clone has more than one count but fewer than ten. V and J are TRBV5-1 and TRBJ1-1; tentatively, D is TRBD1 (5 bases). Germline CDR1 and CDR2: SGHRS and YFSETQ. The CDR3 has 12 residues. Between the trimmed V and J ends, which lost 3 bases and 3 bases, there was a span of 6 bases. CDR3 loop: CASSWGDTEAFF. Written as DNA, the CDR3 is TGCGCCAGCAGCTGGGGGGACACTGAAGCTTTCTTT.

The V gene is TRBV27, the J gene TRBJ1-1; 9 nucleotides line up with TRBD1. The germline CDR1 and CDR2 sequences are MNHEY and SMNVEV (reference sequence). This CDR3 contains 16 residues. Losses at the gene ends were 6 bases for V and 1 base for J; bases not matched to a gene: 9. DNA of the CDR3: TGTGCCAGCAGACTCTACAGGGGGCGCTCGAACACTGAAGCTTTCTTT. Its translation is CASRLYRGRSNTEAFF.

The CDR3 protein is CASSSWRWETQYF. The CDR3 DNA reads as TGTGCCAGCAGCTCCTGGAGATGGGAGACCCAGTACTTC. The chain combines TRBV27 with TRBJ2-5; D remains ambiguous. CDR1 is MNHEY, CDR2 SMNVEV, per germline (reference sequence). V lost 6 bases and J 5 bases, leaving 13 bases between the germline ends. The CDR3 is 13 residues long.

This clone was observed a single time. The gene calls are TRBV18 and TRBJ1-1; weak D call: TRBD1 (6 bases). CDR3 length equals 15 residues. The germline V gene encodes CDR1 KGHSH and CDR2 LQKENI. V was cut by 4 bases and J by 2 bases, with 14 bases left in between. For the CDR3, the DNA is TGTGCCAGCTCACTATTCGCAGGGGTAAACACTGAAGCTTTCTTT. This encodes CASSLFAGVNTEAFF.

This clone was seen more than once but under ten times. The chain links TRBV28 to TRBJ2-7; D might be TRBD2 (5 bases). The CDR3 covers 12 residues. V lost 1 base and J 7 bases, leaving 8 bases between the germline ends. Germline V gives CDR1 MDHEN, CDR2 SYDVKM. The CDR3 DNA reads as TGTGCCAGCAGTTTATCTAGAGGGGAGCAGTACTTC. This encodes CASSLSRGEQYF. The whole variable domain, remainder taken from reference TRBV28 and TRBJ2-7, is DVKVTQSSRYLVKRTGEKVFLECVQDMDHENMFWYRQDPGLGLRLIYFSYDVKMKEKGDIPEGYSVSREKKERFSLILESASTNQTSMYLCASSLSRGEQYFGPGTRLTVT.

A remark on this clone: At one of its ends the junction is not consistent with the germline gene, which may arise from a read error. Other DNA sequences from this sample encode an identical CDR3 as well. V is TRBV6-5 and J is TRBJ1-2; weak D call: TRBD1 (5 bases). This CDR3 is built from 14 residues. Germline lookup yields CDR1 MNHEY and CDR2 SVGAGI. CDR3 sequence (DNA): TGTGCCAGCAGTTACATGGGGGAGGCCTATGGCTACACTTTC. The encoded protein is CASSYMGEAYGYTF.

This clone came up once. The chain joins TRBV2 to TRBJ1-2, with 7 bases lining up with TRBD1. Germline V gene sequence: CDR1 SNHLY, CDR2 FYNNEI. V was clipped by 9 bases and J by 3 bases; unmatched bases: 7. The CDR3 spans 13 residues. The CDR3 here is CARPTGVDYGYTF. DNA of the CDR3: TGTGCCAGACCTACAGGGGTTGACTATGGCTACACCTTC.

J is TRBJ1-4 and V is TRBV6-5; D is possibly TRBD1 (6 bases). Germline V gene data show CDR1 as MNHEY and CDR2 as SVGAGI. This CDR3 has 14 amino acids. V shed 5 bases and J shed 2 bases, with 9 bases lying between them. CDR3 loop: CASSQQGTNEKLFF. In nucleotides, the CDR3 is TGTGCCAGCAGTCAACAGGGTACTAATGAAAAACTGTTTTTT.

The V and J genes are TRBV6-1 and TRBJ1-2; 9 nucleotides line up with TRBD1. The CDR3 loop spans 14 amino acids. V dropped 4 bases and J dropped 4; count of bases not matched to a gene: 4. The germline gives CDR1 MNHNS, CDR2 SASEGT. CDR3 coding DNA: TGTGCCAGCAGTGCGGGACAGGGAGGCTATGGCTACACCTTC. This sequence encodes CASSAGQGGYGYTF.

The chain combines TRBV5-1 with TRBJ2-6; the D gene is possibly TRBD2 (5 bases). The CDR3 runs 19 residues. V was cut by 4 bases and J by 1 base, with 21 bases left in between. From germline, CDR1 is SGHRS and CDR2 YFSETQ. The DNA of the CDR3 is TGCGCCAGCAGCCTTGATGTCCCTCCGGGGAAGTCTGGGGCCAACGTCCTGACTTTC. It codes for CASSLDVPPGKSGANVLTF.

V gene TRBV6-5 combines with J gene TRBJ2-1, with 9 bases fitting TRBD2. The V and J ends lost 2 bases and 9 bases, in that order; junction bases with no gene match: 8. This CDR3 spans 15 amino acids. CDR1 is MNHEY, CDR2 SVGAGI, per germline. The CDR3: CASSYGLALRGEQFF. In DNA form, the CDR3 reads TGTGCCAGCAGTTACGGACTAGCGCTAAGGGGTGAGCAGTTCTTC.

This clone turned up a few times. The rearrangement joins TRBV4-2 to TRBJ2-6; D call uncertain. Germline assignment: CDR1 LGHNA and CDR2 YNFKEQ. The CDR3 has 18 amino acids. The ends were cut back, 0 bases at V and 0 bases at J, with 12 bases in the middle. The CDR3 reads CASSQDRQESSGANVLTF. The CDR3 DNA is TGTGCCAGCAGCCAAGATCGCCAGGAAAGCTCTGGGGCCAACGTCCTGACTTTC.

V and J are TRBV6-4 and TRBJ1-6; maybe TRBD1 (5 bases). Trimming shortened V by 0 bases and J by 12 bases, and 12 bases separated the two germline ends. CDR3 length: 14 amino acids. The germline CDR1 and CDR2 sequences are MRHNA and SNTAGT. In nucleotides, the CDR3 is TGTGCCAGCAGTGACTCGTTTAGGGGCTTACCCCTCCACTTT. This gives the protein CASSDSFRGLPLHF.

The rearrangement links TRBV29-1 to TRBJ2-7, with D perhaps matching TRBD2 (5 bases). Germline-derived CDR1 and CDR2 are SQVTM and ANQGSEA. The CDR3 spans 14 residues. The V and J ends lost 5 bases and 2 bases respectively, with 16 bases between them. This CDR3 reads CSVIGPTGTYEQYF. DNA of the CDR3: TGCAGCGTTATAGGGCCTACGGGAACCTACGAGCAGTACTTC.

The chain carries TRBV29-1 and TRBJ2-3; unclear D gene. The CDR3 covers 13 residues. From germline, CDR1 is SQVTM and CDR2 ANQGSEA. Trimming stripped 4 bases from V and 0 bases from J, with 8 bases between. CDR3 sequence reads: CSVGGYSTDTQYF. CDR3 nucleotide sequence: TGCAGCGTTGGAGGATATAGCACAGATACGCAGTATTTT.

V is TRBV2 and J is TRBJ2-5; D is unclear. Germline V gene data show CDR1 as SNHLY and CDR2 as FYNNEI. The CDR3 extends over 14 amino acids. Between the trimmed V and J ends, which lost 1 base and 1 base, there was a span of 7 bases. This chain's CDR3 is CASSEETSQETQYF. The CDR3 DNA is TGTGCCAGCAGTGAAGAAACTTCCCAAGAGACCCAGTACTTC. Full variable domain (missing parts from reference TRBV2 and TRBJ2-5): EPEVTQTPSHQVTQMGQEVILRCVPISNHLYFYWYRQILGQKVEFLVSFYNNEISEKSEIFDDQFSVERPDGSNFTLKIRSTKLEDSAMYFCASSEETSQETQYFGPGTRLLVL.

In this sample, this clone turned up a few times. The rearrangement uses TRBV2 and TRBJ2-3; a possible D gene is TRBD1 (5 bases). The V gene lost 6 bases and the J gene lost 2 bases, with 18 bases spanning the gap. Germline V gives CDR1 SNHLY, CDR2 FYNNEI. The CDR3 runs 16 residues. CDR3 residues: CASSDSYRGFTDTQYF. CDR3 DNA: TGTGCCAGCAGCGACTCCTATAGGGGCTTCACAGATACGCAGTATTTT.

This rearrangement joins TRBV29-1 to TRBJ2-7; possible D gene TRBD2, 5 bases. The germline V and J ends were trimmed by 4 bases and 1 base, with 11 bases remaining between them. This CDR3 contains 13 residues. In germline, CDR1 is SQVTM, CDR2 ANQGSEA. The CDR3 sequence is CSVGGRRSYEQYF. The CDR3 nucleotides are TGCAGCGTTGGAGGAAGGAGGTCCTACGAGCAGTACTTC.

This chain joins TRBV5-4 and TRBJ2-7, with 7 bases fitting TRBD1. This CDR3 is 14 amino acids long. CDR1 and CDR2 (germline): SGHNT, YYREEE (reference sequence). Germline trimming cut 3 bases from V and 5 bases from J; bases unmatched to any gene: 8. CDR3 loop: CASSSVDRAHEQYF. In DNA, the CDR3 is TGTGCCAGCAGCTCCGTCGACAGGGCTCACGAGCAGTACTTC.

For the CDR3, the DNA is TGTGCCAGCAAGGGCAGGGCTGAAGCTTTCTTT. Protein sequence: CASKGRAEAFF. The J gene is TRBJ1-1, the V gene TRBV6-1; a weak D match, TRBD1 (5 bases). The V end was cut by 7 bases, the J end by 6 bases, with 9 bases between. The CDR3 length is 11 residues. Germline loops: CDR1 MNHNS, CDR2 SASEGT.